These T cell receptor beta chains were read from a single sample in a study of T cells after yellow fever vaccination. In TCRdb, the 5' RACE reads were re-called with MiXCR into one record per CDR3 protein. This sample has 70,000 or so distinct CDR3 sequences, with approximately 5% found just once. The sample here was CD4+ T cells sorted from PBMCs, taken around 16 days after the first yellow fever vaccination. The source of these receptors is a man in his late teens or twenties who received the YFV17D yellow fever vaccine. Both conserved end residues are part of each CDR3. D genes are given only for firm matches. Clone sizes are shown as once, few, many or a size class.

many,-,TRBV7-9,TRBJ1-5,TGTGCCAGCAGCGCCTCGGATAGCAATCAGCCCCAGCATTTT,CASSASDSNQPQHF
many,-,TRBV9,TRBJ1-1,TGTGCCAGCAGCGCAGCAGCGGAGAACACTGAAGCTTTCTTT,CASSAAAENTEAFF
many,TRBD2,TRBV4-1,TRBJ2-3,TGCGCCAGCAGCCAAGATGGTTTCGGGACTAGCGGTTCGGTGGGAGCAGATACGCAGTATTTT,CASSQDGFGTSGSVGADTQYF
many,-,TRBV4-1,TRBJ1-1,TGCGCCAGCAGCCAAGCCACAACAGGGCCAGCTTTCTTT,CASSQATTGPAFF
many,TRBD1,TRBV20-1,TRBJ1-4,TGCAGTGCTAGAGATCCGACAGGGGCGGCTGAAAAACTGTTTTTT,CSARDPTGAAEKLFF
many,TRBD2,TRBV28,TRBJ2-3,TGTGCCAGCCCGCCCGCTAGCGGGGGTTATAATACAGATACGCAGTATTTT,CASPPASGGYNTDTQYF
many,TRBD1,TRBV20-1,TRBJ2-5,TGCAGCTGGACAGGGGTTGATGGGGAGACCCAGTACTTC,CSWTGVDGETQYF
many,-,TRBV4-3,TRBJ2-2,TGCGCCAGCAGCCAAGTGGGCAGCCCAACGAACACCGGGGAGCTGTTTTTT,CASSQVGSPTNTGELFF
many,-,TRBV7-3,TRBJ2-3,TGTGCCAGCAGCCCACCCCGACTTCCCCATACGCAGTATTTT,CASSPPRLPHTQYF
many,-,TRBV4-1,TRBJ1-5,TGCGCCAGCAGTAACGGAGTCGATCAGCCCCAGCATTTT,CASSNGVDQPQHF
few,TRBD2,TRBV7-2,TRBJ2-3,TGTGCCAGCAGCCCAGCCGGCGGGGGGGGCACAGATACGCAGTATTTT,CASSPAGGGGTDTQYF
many,TRBD2,TRBV25-1,TRBJ2-1,TGTGCCAGCAGTCGGCTAGCGGGCTACAATGAGCAGTTCTTC,CASSRLAGYNEQFF
many,-,TRBV11-3,TRBJ2-1,TGTGCCAGCAGCTTGGGGGGGCTTTACAATGAGCAGTTCTTC,CASSLGGLYNEQFF
many,TRBD2,TRBV19,TRBJ2-2,TGTGCCAGTAGCCCCCCGGGGAGGGGCAACACCGGGGAGCTGTTTTTT,CASSPPGRGNTGELFF
many,-,TRBV5-6,TRBJ2-6,TGTGCCAGCAGCTGGAGGCGTCAGAACTCTGGGGCCAACGTCCTGACTTTC,CASSWRRQNSGANVLTF
few,TRBD2,TRBV5-4,TRBJ2-1,TGTGCCAGCAGCTGGACCGGGACTAGCCGCTACAATGAGCAGTTCTTC,CASSWTGTSRYNEQFF
many,-,TRBV5-5,TRBJ2-1,TGTGCCAGCAGCTTGGCCGTCACCTACAATGAGCAGTTCTTC,CASSLAVTYNEQFF
many,-,TRBV7-2,TRBJ2-1,TGTGCCAGCAGCTTAGGAGTTAGCACTGAGCAGTTCTTC,CASSLGVSTEQFF
many,-,TRBV7-2,TRBJ2-1,TGTGCCAGCAGTACGGACACGGGCAATGAGCAGTTCTTC,CASSTDTGNEQFF
few,-,TRBV12-3/TRBV12-4,TRBJ1-2,TGTGCCAGCAGTTCGCGTACAGGTTCGGTTGGCTACACCTTC,CASSSRTGSVGYTF
many,-,TRBV6-5,TRBJ1-6,TGTGCCAGCACGGCCGCGCCTGGGACACCCCTCCACTTT,CASTAAPGTPLHF
many,-,TRBV11-2,TRBJ2-1,TGTGCCAGCAGCCTTGTACGGGGATCCGGCAATGAGCAGTTCTTC,CASSLVRGSGNEQFF
many,TRBD1,TRBV4-1,TRBJ2-7,TGCGCCAGCAGCGAGGGACAGGGTGGGATCCACGAGCAGTACTTC,CASSEGQGGIHEQYF
many,-,TRBV18,TRBJ2-5,TGTGCCAGCTCAGCAGCAGTCCAAGAGACCCAGTACTTC,CASSAAVQETQYF
many,-,TRBV27,TRBJ2-5,TGTGCCAGCAGTATCCAGGAATTAGGGACCCAGTACTTC,CASSIQELGTQYF
many,-,TRBV19,TRBJ1-1,TGTGCCAGTAGTCCCTCGGTTCAGGACGAAGCTTTCTTT,CASSPSVQDEAFF
many,-,TRBV27,TRBJ2-7,TGTGCCAGCAGTTTATCCGCCGGGTTCGCTTTTCGGCAGTACTTC,CASSLSAGFAFRQYF
few,TRBD1,TRBV7-6,TRBJ1-3,TGTGCCAGCAGCTCGGGGGACAGGGCTGGAAACACCATATATTTT,CASSSGDRAGNTIYF
many,-,TRBV5-6,TRBJ2-1,TGTGCCAGCAGCAAGAATTATGAGCAGTTCTTC,CASSKNYEQFF
many,-,TRBV10-3,TRBJ2-5,TGTGCCATCAGTGAGGATCCGCAGACCCAGTACTTC,CAISEDPQTQYF
many,-,TRBV7-2,TRBJ2-2,TGTGCCCTTACCGGGACTGACACCGGGGAGCTGTTTTTT,CALTGTDTGELFF
many,-,TRBV7-9,TRBJ1-1,TGTGCCAGCAGCTTGAGCGACACTGAAGCTTTCTTT,CASSLSDTEAFF
many,TRBD2,TRBV7-9,TRBJ2-3,TGTGCCAGCAGCTTTAGCGGGGGTAGCACAGATACGCAGTATTTT,CASSFSGGSTDTQYF
many,-,TRBV4-2,TRBJ1-5,TGTGCCAGCAGCCCCGCCGCCGGCAGACTATACTATCAGCCCCAGCATTTT,CASSPAAGRLYYQPQHF
many,-,TRBV4-3,TRBJ1-1,TGCGCCACCAGGGCGGGGCCAGGGGCTTATGGAGCTTTCTTT,CATRAGPGAYGAFF
many,-,TRBV5-1,TRBJ2-1,TGCGCCAGCAGCCGCTTGGGGGGGCCCAGCTCCTACAATGAGCAGTTCTTC,CASSRLGGPSSYNEQFF